This TCR beta chain was recovered during a study of CD8 T cells in ankylosing spondylitis. This clonotype was recorded many times. The antigen remains unidentified. V dropped 2 bases and J dropped 2 bases, with 13 bases sitting between them. The CDR3 is 15 amino acids. In germline, CDR1 is MGHRA, CDR2 YSYEKL. Researchers built TCR beta libraries using quantitative 5'-RACE with molecular barcodes. TCRdb reanalysed the 5' RACE reads using MiXCR and keeps one entry per CDR3 protein. Of fewer than 150,000 distinct CDR3 sequences listed, 6% to 8.5% are singletons. Points from the study as a whole: The study looked at matched synovial fluid samples from ankylosing spondylitis patients. Disease-linked clones were reported to be significantly enriched there.

The receptor comes from a female donor with ankylosing spondylitis or in good health (not recorded which). The V and J genes are TRBV4-1 and TRBJ2-7; D may be TRBD1 (6 bases). What was sequenced was blood, either unsorted or a sorted T cell fraction (not recorded which). CDR3 DNA sequence: TGCGCCAGCAGCCAAAATTCAGGGGCGCCCTACGAGCAGTACTTC. This sequence encodes CASSQNSGAPYEQYF.